Each of the 20 T cell receptor beta chains below was sequenced from the same sample in a study of blood T cell repertoires in COVID-19. TCRdb's copy holds only in-frame clones and misses some; the assay was immunoSEQ multiplex PCR. The data contain approximately 150,000 clones, 80% to 90% of them singletons. The sample taken for sequencing was peripheral blood. The receptors come from a man aged 80 or over with acute or convalescent COVID-19.

This rearrangement joins TRBV2 to TRBJ1-2, with D unresolved. Germline CDR1 SNHLY, CDR2 FYNNEI. V lost 2 bases, J lost 8 bases, and 12 bases lay in between. This CDR3 has 13 amino acids. CDR3 nucleotide sequence: TGTGCCAGCAGTGAATCTTTACACCAAGGCTACACCTTC. It is translated as CASSESLHQGYTF.

The V call is TRBV27, the J call TRBJ2-7; the match to TRBD1 covers 7 bases. The CDR3 loop spans 15 amino acids. The J segment lost 3 bases and the V segment lost 3 bases, leaving 8 bases of the junction unmatched. Germline assignment: CDR1 MNHEY and CDR2 SMNVEV (reference sequence). This CDR3 reads CASSFPRQGVYEQYF. The CDR3 region has the DNA TGTGCCAGCAGTTTCCCCCGGCAGGGGGTCTACGAGCAGTACTTC.

This rearrangement joins TRBV15 to TRBJ2-2, with 7 nucleotides matching TRBD2. This CDR3 has 16 residues. J lost 2 bases, V lost 0 bases, and 3 bases had no gene match. From germline, CDR1 is LNHNV and CDR2 YYDKDF (reference sequence). The CDR3 loop reads CATSRDWGGNTGELFF. For the CDR3, the DNA is TGTGCCACCAGCAGAGATTGGGGGGGAAACACCGGGGAGCTGTTTTTT.

The chain uses TRBV10-3 and TRBJ2-1; 7 bases agree with TRBD1. Per germline, CDR1 ENHRY and CDR2 SYGVKD. The trim removed 8 bases at V and 6 bases at J, leaving 13 bases unmatched. The CDR3 is made up of 15 amino acids. The CDR3 region has the DNA TGTGCCATCGGTAAGGGGGCACAGAACCTCAATGAGCAGTTCTTC. Translated: CAIGKGAQNLNEQFF.

This clone has a single count. The chain has TRBV6-2 or TRBV6-3 and TRBJ1-5, with D possibly being TRBD1 (6 bases). The CDR3 has 14 residues. V was clipped by 5 bases and J by 4 bases, with 12 bases between them. Germline-derived CDR1 and CDR2 are MNHEY and SVGEGT. CDR3 in DNA: TGTGCCAGCAGTAGGACAGAAACAAATCAGCCCCAGCATTTT. Translating gives CASSRTETNQPQHF.

The V and J genes are TRBV7-8 and TRBJ1-6, with D maybe TRBD1 (6 bases). The ends were cut back, 6 bases at V and 2 bases at J, with 17 bases in the middle. Germline CDR1 and CDR2: SGHVS and FQNEAQ. This CDR3 has 17 residues. Here the CDR3 reads CASRAPSGGTYNSPLHF. The CDR3 DNA follows: TGTGCCAGCAGGGCCCCCTCTGGGGGCACCTATAATTCACCCCTCCACTTT.

The genes are TRBV5-1 and TRBJ2-5; the match to TRBD2 covers 7 bases. J gave up 4 bases and V 7 bases, and 13 bases lay outside the gene matches. The CDR3 spans 15 residues. Looked up from germline, CDR1 is SGHRS and CDR2 is YFSETQ. CDR3: CASGPNLGGIETQYF. CDR3 sequence (DNA): TGCGCCAGCGGGCCAAACCTGGGGGGGATAGAGACCCAGTACTTC.

J is TRBJ1-2 and V is TRBV5-6; D is uncertain. Trimming took off 0 bases at V and 5 bases at J, with 14 bases between the two ends. The CDR3 runs to 15 residues. From germline, CDR1 is SGHDT and CDR2 YYEEEE. CDR3 amino acids: CASSLGQAPAYGYTF. As DNA, the CDR3 is TGTGCCAGCAGCTTGGGGCAGGCACCCGCGTATGGCTACACCTTC. Using reference TRBV5-6 and TRBJ1-2 for the parts outside the CDR3, the full variable domain is DAGVTQSPTHLIKTRGQQVTLRCSPKSGHDTVSWYQQALGQGPQFIFQYYEEEERQRGNFPDRFSGHQFPNYSSELNVNALLLGDSALYLCASSLGQAPAYGYTFGSGTRLTVV.

V usage is TRBV18 and J usage is TRBJ2-2; the D gene is possibly TRBD1 (5 bases). Germline V gene data show CDR1 as KGHSH and CDR2 as LQKENI. The CDR3 is made up of 15 amino acids. Between the trimmed V and J ends, which lost 1 base and 2 bases, there was a span of 8 bases. Here the CDR3 DNA reads TGTGCCAGCTCACCACGACAGTCAAACACCGGGGAGCTGTTTTTT. Its protein is CASSPRQSNTGELFF.

The rearrangement joins TRBV30 to TRBJ2-1; perhaps TRBD1 as D (5 bases). CDR1 is GTSNPN, CDR2 SVGIG, per germline (reference sequence). This CDR3 contains 12 residues. V dropped 4 bases and J dropped 3 bases, with 7 bases sitting between them. The CDR3 here is CAWIRGYNEQFF. DNA for the CDR3: TGTGCCTGGATTAGGGGCTACAATGAGCAGTTCTTC.

V and J are TRBV5-5 and TRBJ1-3; no firm D call. The CDR3 is 14 residues long. Trimming stripped 5 bases from V and 2 bases from J, with 11 bases between. Germline values: CDR1 SGHKS, CDR2 YYEKEE (reference sequence). CDR3 bases: TGTGCCAGCAGACCCGACATTACTGGAAACACCATATATTTT. Its protein product is CASRPDITGNTIYF.

The genes are TRBV5-5 and TRBJ2-7; perhaps TRBD1 as D (6 bases). The CDR3 covers 16 residues. Trimming pared 4 bases from V and 3 bases from J, leaving 20 bases between. CDR1 and CDR2 (germline): SGHKS, YYEKEE (reference sequence). CDR3 sequence (DNA): TGTGCCAGCAGCCATGCCCCAGGGGAAAGGATCTACGAGCAGTACTTC. This codes for CASSHAPGERIYEQYF. Together with reference TRBV5-5 and TRBJ2-7, the CDR3 gives the full variable domain: DAGVTQSPTHLIKTRGQQVTLRCSPISGHKSVSWYQQVLGQGPQFIFQYYEKEERGRGNFPDRFSARQFPNYSSELNVNALLLGDSALYLCASSHAPGERIYEQYFGPGTRLTVT.

In this sample, this clone turned up a few times. This chain connects TRBV3-1 (or the pseudogene TRBV3-2) to TRBJ2-3; 8 positions match TRBD2. From germline, CDR1 is LGHDT and CDR2 YNNKEL (reference sequence). V gave up 1 base and J gave up 0 bases; unmatched junction bases: 12. This CDR3 has 19 residues. CDR3 sequence: CASSQVWIGSSGSTDTQYF. DNA for the CDR3: TGTGCCAGCAGCCAAGTCTGGATTGGTTCTAGCGGGAGCACAGATACGCAGTATTTT.

V and J are TRBV5-1 and TRBJ2-1, with D unclear. The CDR3 totals 14 residues. V was cut by 0 bases and J by 3 bases, with 7 bases left in between. Per the germline V gene, CDR1 is SGHRS and CDR2 is YFSETQ. CDR3 in DNA: TGCGCCAGCAGCTTGGACAGAGTCTACAATGAGCAGTTCTTC. It yields the protein CASSLDRVYNEQFF.

The genes are TRBV7-2 and TRBJ2-5; 7 nucleotides match TRBD1. CDR1 and CDR2 (germline): SGHTA, FQGNSA. CDR3 size: 17 residues. J gave up 0 bases and V 4 bases, and 11 bases lay outside the gene matches. Here the CDR3 DNA reads TGTGCCAGCAGCTCAAGACAGGGCGGGCTGTACCAAGAGACCCAGTACTTC. Protein product: CASSSRQGGLYQETQYF.

The chain has TRBV6-5 and TRBJ2-3, with TRBD1 as a possible D gene (6 bases). V lost 7 bases, J lost 1 base, and 12 bases lay in between. The CDR3 has 14 amino acids. Germline V lookup: CDR1 MNHEY, CDR2 SVGAGI. This chain's CDR3 is CASTGQWGTDTQYF. CDR3 DNA: TGTGCCAGCACCGGACAGTGGGGCACAGATACGCAGTATTTT.

The V gene is TRBV4-1, the J gene TRBJ2-1; D possibly corresponds to TRBD2 (5 bases). V gave up 0 bases and J gave up 4 bases, with 7 bases separating them. The CDR3 consists of 14 residues. Germline values: CDR1 MGHRA, CDR2 YSYEKL. CDR3 in DNA: TGCGCCAGCAGCCAAGAAAGGGAGTACAATGAGCAGTTCTTC. Translated, it gives CASSQEREYNEQFF.

The chain is built from TRBV19 and TRBJ1-5; no reliable D call. V shed 1 base and J shed 9 bases, with 13 bases lying between them. There are 14 residues in the CDR3. Germline CDR1 reads LNHDA; CDR2 reads SQIVND (reference sequence). CDR3 loop: CASSIGHKVWPQHF. DNA for the CDR3: TGTGCCAGTAGTATAGGACATAAGGTATGGCCCCAGCATTTT.

The rearrangement links TRBV11-2 to TRBJ1-1; the match to TRBD1 covers 7 bases. CDR1 and CDR2 from the germline V gene are SGHAT and FQNNGV. CDR3 length: 15 residues. J gave up 5 bases and V 0 bases, and 6 bases lay outside the gene matches. Written as DNA, the CDR3 is TGTGCCAGCAGCTTAGATCAGTCAGGGGGGACTGAAGCTTTCTTT. Protein product: CASSLDQSGGTEAFF. Full variable domain (outside the CDR3, taken from reference TRBV11-2 and TRBJ1-1): EAGVAQSPRYKIIEKRQSVAFWCNPISGHATLYWYQQILGQGPKLLIQFQNNGVVDDSQLPKDRFSAERLKGVDSTLKIQPAKLEDSAVYLCASSLDQSGGTEAFFGQGTRLTVV.

This clone came up a few times. This chain joins TRBV7-2 and TRBJ2-7; D may be TRBD2 (6 bases). Germline-derived CDR1 and CDR2 are SGHTA and FQGNSA. Trimming took 5 bases from V and 4 from J, leaving 18 bases between them. This CDR3 has 15 residues. This CDR3 reads CASSKTSGVIYEQYF. The DNA of the CDR3 is TGTGCCAGCAGCAAGACATCGGGAGTCATTTACGAGCAGTACTTC.